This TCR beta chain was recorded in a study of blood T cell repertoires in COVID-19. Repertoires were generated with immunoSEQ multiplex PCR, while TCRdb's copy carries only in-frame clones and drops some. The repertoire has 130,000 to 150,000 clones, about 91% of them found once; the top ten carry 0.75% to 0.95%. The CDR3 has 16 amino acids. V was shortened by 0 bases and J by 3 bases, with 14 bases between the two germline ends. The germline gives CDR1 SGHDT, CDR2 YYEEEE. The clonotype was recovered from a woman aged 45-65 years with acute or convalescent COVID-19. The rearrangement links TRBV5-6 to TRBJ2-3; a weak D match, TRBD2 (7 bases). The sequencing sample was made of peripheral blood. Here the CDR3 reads CASSLAAGARTDTQYF. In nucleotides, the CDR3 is TGTGCCAGCAGCTTGGCCGCGGGGGCGCGGACAGATACGCAGTATTTT.